This T cell receptor beta chain was captured by sequencing in a study of shared clonotypes between healthy human individuals. Study summary: The composition of the donors was a couple of women and three men aged 18 to 49.

Notes on this clone: Within the sample, other DNA sequences also encode this same CDR3.

Those who donated were healthy HIV-negative adults, with no recent acute infections or vaccinations reported. Donors, without exception, were Caucasian adults residing in Nashville, Tennessee. Subsets obtained from CD4+ cells comprised CD45RA+ naive and CD45RA-negative memory cells. Sequenced by immunoSEQ multiplex PCR; TCRdb stores in-frame clones only, minus some. This sample carries about 2.4 million clones, 85% to 95% of them seen once, and the ten largest clones take about 0.13%. Germline V CDR1 and CDR2: KGHSH, LQKENI. The V segment lost 4 bases and the J segment 3 bases; nucleotides outside the gene matches: 2. CDR3 length: 13 amino acids.

This chain joins TRBV18 and TRBJ1-1; TRBD1 matches at 7 bases. Sequenced input: naive CD4+ T cells sorted from blood. Subset specified: CD45RA+ positively selected. The receptor's source is a man between 18 and 29 years old in good health. CDR3 DNA sequence: TGTGCCAGCTCACTCGGGACAGACACTGAAGCTTTCTTT. Encoded protein: CASSLGTDTEAFF.